A single sample is the source of the 26 T cell receptor beta chains below, sequenced in a study of control samples from healthy donors and cancer patients. The assay was immunoSEQ multiplex PCR, and TCRdb's table has in-frame clones only and misses some. The data contain around 110,000 clones, roughly 92% of them singletons. Material: blood. These receptors originate from a man younger than 40 in good health.

The chain links TRBV5-6 to TRBJ1-5; D remains unclear. Trimming stripped 0 bases from V and 0 bases from J, with 10 bases between. Germline V gene data show CDR1 as SGHDT and CDR2 as YYEEEE. The CDR3 sequence is 16 residues long. In DNA, the CDR3 is TGTGCCAGCAGCTTGGAGGCAGGATATAGCAATCAGCCCCAGCATTTT. This encodes CASSLEAGYSNQPQHF.

The J gene is TRBJ2-1, the V gene TRBV11-2, with a tentative D call TRBD1 (5 bases). With 5 bases removed from V and 2 bases from J, the gap between germline ends came to 16 bases. From germline, CDR1 is SGHAT and CDR2 FQNNGV. The CDR3 runs 16 residues. CDR3 DNA: TGTGCCAGCAGCCCAGGGATCCCGGGCACCTACAATGAGCAGTTCTTC. This gives the protein CASSPGIPGTYNEQFF.

V and J are TRBV25-1 and TRBJ2-2; D possibly corresponds to TRBD2 (6 bases). V was cut by 1 base and J by 5 bases, with 14 bases left in between. The CDR3 contains 16 residues. Germline V gene lookup returns CDR1 MGHDK and CDR2 SYGVNS. The CDR3 loop reads CASSEFGGVGTGELFF. The CDR3 DNA is TGTGCCAGCAGTGAATTCGGCGGGGTAGGGACCGGGGAGCTGTTTTTT.

The chain couples TRBV5-8 to TRBJ1-6; TRBD1 might be the D (5 bases). The CDR3 covers 14 residues. The germline V gene encodes CDR1 SGHTS and CDR2 YDEGEE. Trimming took 4 bases from V and 6 from J, leaving 11 bases between them. CDR3 sequence (DNA): TGTGCCAGCAGCAGTCAGGGTAGTAATTCACCCCTCCACTTT. It codes for CASSSQGSNSPLHF.

In the case of this clone: One end of the junction varies from germline; a read error may be responsible. This chain uses TRBV12-5 with TRBJ1-5, with a possible D match to TRBD1 (5 bases). The CDR3 has 14 amino acids. Looked up from germline, CDR1 is LGHNT and CDR2 is FRNRAP. This CDR3 reads CASGLGGDNQPQHF. The DNA for the CDR3 is TGTGCTAGTGGCTTGGGGGGAGACAATCAGCCCCAGCATTTT.

The chain combines TRBV4-2 with TRBJ1-6, with a weak D call TRBD1 (5 bases). V lost 0 bases and J lost 10, with 16 bases in between. CDR1 and CDR2 from the germline V gene are LGHNA and YNFKEQ. The CDR3 runs to 16 residues. The CDR3 spells CASSQEVRQGGSPLHF. DNA for the CDR3: TGTGCCAGCAGCCAAGAAGTGAGGCAGGGTGGGTCACCCCTCCACTTT.

V and J are TRBV28 and TRBJ1-5; a possible D gene is TRBD1 (6 bases). CDR3 size: 15 residues. Germline loops: CDR1 MDHEN, CDR2 SYDVKM. The V end lost 8 bases, the J end lost 6 bases, and 20 bases lay between the germline ends. The chain's CDR3 is CASSLPGGPGQPQHF. The CDR3 coding sequence is TGTGCCAGCTCCCTACCCGGGGGCCCGGGTCAGCCCCAGCATTTT.

This clone was observed a few times. The rearrangement joins TRBV7-3 to TRBJ2-5; 9 bases are a match to TRBD2. CDR1 and CDR2 (germline): SGHTA, FQGTGA. The CDR3 contains 15 residues. V trimming: 5 bases; J trimming: 2 bases; junction bases outside the gene matches: 6. CDR3 sequence (DNA): TGTGCCAGCAGCCGGAGCGGGGGGCAACAAGAGACCCAGTACTTC. Its translation: CASSRSGGQQETQYF.

This sequence joins TRBV5-1 and TRBJ1-6; D gene uncertain. The CDR3 contains 15 residues. Trimming stripped 0 bases from V and 4 bases from J, with 8 bases between. Looked up from germline, CDR1 is SGHRS and CDR2 is YFSETQ. The DNA for the CDR3 is TGCGCCAGCAGCTTGGACGGAGAGTATAATTCACCCCTCCACTTT. It codes for CASSLDGEYNSPLHF.

The chain uses TRBV6-1 and TRBJ1-6, with 10 bases lining up with TRBD1. The CDR3 is 15 residues long. The germline CDR1 and CDR2 sequences are MNHNS and SASEGT. With 2 bases clipped from V and 11 bases from J, the junction kept 6 bases outside the gene matches. CDR3 loop: CASSETTGGRTPLHF. Here the CDR3 DNA reads TGTGCCAGCAGTGAAACGACAGGGGGCAGGACACCCCTCCACTTT.

This chain joins TRBV6-5 and TRBJ2-1; TRBD2 agrees at 12 bases. The CDR3 is 15 residues long. Trimming at V came to 6 bases and at J to 5 bases, leaving 5 bases not matched to a gene. Germline values: CDR1 MNHEY, CDR2 SVGAGI. CDR3 nucleotide sequence: TGTGCCAGCAGCCTACTAGCGGGGGGACACAATGAGCAGTTCTTC. This gives the protein CASSLLAGGHNEQFF.

The chain recombines TRBV4-2 with TRBJ1-6; tentatively, D is TRBD1 (5 bases). V lost 0 bases and J 7 bases, leaving 10 bases between the germline ends. Germline lookup yields CDR1 LGHNA and CDR2 YNFKEQ. The CDR3 is 15 residues long. This CDR3 is CASSQEVGTNSPLHF. The CDR3, as DNA: TGTGCCAGCAGCCAAGAAGTGGGGACCAATTCACCCCTCCACTTT.

The chain recombines TRBV4-1 with TRBJ2-3; D is perhaps TRBD2 (7 bases). Deletions cut 1 base from V and 2 bases from J, with 13 bases between. The CDR3 is 16 amino acids. Per germline, CDR1 MGHRA and CDR2 YSYEKL. CDR3 residues: CASSQVGGRDTDTQYF. The CDR3 DNA is TGCGCCAGCAGCCAAGTGGGGGGGCGGGACACAGATACGCAGTATTTT.

The chain recombines TRBV18 with TRBJ2-1; 10 bases are shared with TRBD2. The ends lost 1 base at V and 9 bases at J; junction bases unmatched: 6. Germline values: CDR1 KGHSH, CDR2 LQKENI. This CDR3 has 15 amino acids. The CDR3 DNA reads as TGTGCCAGCTCACCACGGGCTAGCGGGGGTCGTGAGCAGTTCTTC. It yields the protein CASSPRASGGREQFF.

The CDR3 here is CASSARPKTSGEMFYEQYF. The CDR3 DNA sequence: TGTGCCAGCAGCGCTCGACCCAAAACTAGCGGGGAAATGTTCTACGAGCAGTACTTC. The gene calls are TRBV28 and TRBJ2-7, with TRBD2 matching 10 bases. Germline CDR1 MDHEN, CDR2 SYDVKM. The CDR3 totals 19 residues. With 6 bases clipped from V and 3 bases from J, the junction kept 20 bases outside the gene matches.

This chain connects TRBV9 to TRBJ2-2; TRBD2 agrees at 8 bases. V lost 4 bases and J lost 6; bases outside the gene matches: 14. Germline V gene lookup returns CDR1 SGDLS and CDR2 YYNGEE. The CDR3 consists of 17 residues. The CDR3 reads CASSPLAGGLAAGELFF. CDR3 DNA sequence: TGTGCCAGCAGCCCCTTGGCGGGGGGACTGGCGGCCGGGGAGCTGTTTTTT.

This clone appeared a single time. This chain connects TRBV28 to TRBJ1-2; unclear D gene. Germline assignment: CDR1 MDHEN and CDR2 SYDVKM. The CDR3 covers 15 residues. V shed 6 bases and J shed 4 bases, with 18 bases lying between them. This CDR3 reads CASSPPPGSTYGYTF. CDR3 sequence (DNA): TGTGCCAGCAGCCCTCCACCAGGCTCCACCTATGGCTACACCTTC.

The chain couples TRBV11-2 to TRBJ2-5; no clear D. CDR1 is SGHAT, CDR2 FQNNGV, per germline. The CDR3 loop spans 17 amino acids. V was shortened by 5 bases and J by 1 base, with 20 bases between the two germline ends. CDR3 coding DNA: TGTGCCAGCAGCCCTAGTTTCCAGATCCCCGGCCAAGAGACCCAGTACTTC. It specifies CASSPSFQIPGQETQYF.

The chain employs TRBV5-1 and TRBJ2-1; D may match TRBD1 or TRBD2 (5 bases each). Deletions cut 7 bases from V and 3 bases from J, with 29 bases between. Germline-derived CDR1 and CDR2 are SGHRS and YFSETQ. The CDR3 covers 19 residues. The CDR3 is CASLGTGTKNSSYYNEQFF. The CDR3 DNA is TGCGCCAGCCTTGGAACCGGGACGAAAAATTCTTCTTACTACAATGAGCAGTTCTTC.

The chain carries TRBV6-1 and TRBJ1-2; D may be TRBD1 (6 bases). With 0 bases removed from V and 0 bases from J, the gap between germline ends came to 11 bases. The CDR3 length is 16 residues. Germline V gene data show CDR1 as MNHNS and CDR2 as SASEGT. In DNA form, the CDR3 reads TGTGCCAGCAGTGAAGCCAGGGGAACTGCTAACTATGGCTACACCTTC. Translated, it gives CASSEARGTANYGYTF.

This clone was observed a single time. V gene TRBV25-1 combines with J gene TRBJ1-2, with D possibly TRBD1 on 6 matching bases. The length of the CDR3 is 13 residues. V gave up 4 bases and J gave up 8 bases, with 14 bases separating them. Germline values: CDR1 MGHDK, CDR2 SYGVNS. CDR3 amino acids: CASSAPGAPGYTF. DNA for the CDR3: TGTGCCAGCAGTGCGCCGGGGGCGCCCGGCTACACCTTC.

This clone was detected once. The chain employs TRBV6-1 and TRBJ2-7; 7 bases are a match to TRBD1. The CDR3 is 15 residues long. The germline gives CDR1 MNHNS, CDR2 SASEGT. The trim removed 2 bases at V and 2 bases at J, leaving 6 bases unmatched. The CDR3 loop is CASSEYDRAPYEQYF. The CDR3 nucleotides are TGTGCCAGCAGTGAATACGACAGGGCCCCCTACGAGCAGTACTTC.

Of note for this clone: This sample includes further DNA sequences coding for the same CDR3. The gene calls are TRBV10-3 and TRBJ2-7; D might be TRBD2 (5 bases). From germline, CDR1 is ENHRY and CDR2 SYGVKD. V was trimmed by 2 bases and J by 3 bases, leaving 14 bases between them. The CDR3 covers 15 residues. The CDR3 DNA reads as TGTGCCATCAGTGAGGGGAGAAACGGCCTCTACGAGCAGTACTTC. It translates to CAISEGRNGLYEQYF.

CDR3 sequence: CASLRGRGAEETQYF. CDR3 nucleotides: TGTGCCAGCCTCCGCGGCAGGGGCGCAGAAGAGACCCAGTACTTC. V is TRBV2 and J is TRBJ2-5; possibly TRBD1 for D (6 bases). Germline CDR1 SNHLY, CDR2 FYNNEI. The CDR3 runs to 15 residues. Trimming cost V 8 bases and J 3 bases, with 19 bases left between them. Full variable domain (rest looked up from reference TRBV2 and TRBJ2-5): EPEVTQTPSHQVTQMGQEVILRCVPISNHLYFYWYRQILGQKVEFLVSFYNNEISEKSEIFDDQFSVERPDGSNFTLKIRSTKLEDSAMYFCASLRGRGAEETQYFGPGTRLLVL.

The chain recombines TRBV5-1 with TRBJ2-5; possible D gene TRBD2, 5 bases. V lost 0 bases, J lost 4 bases, and 10 bases lay in between. The germline gives CDR1 SGHRS, CDR2 YFSETQ. The CDR3 totals 14 residues. The CDR3, as DNA: TGCGCCAGCAGCTTGGAGACTGAGGGAGAGACCCAGTACTTC. It is translated as CASSLETEGETQYF. Complete variable domain (other parts from reference TRBV5-1 and TRBJ2-5): KAGVTQTPRYLIKTRGQQVTLSCSPISGHRSVSWYQQTPGQGLQFLFEYFSETQRNKGNFPGRFSGRQFSNSRSEMNVSTLELGDSALYLCASSLETEGETQYFGPGTRLLVL.

The chain joins TRBV5-1 to TRBJ2-7, with unresolved D. The CDR3 runs 14 residues. Germline CDR1 is SGHRS and CDR2 is YFSETQ. The V gene lost 0 bases and the J gene lost 0 bases, with 7 bases spanning the gap. The CDR3 spells CASSLDIYSYEQYV. In DNA form, the CDR3 reads TGCGCCAGCAGCTTGGACATTTACTCCTACGAGCAGTACGTC.